This entry features one T cell receptor beta chain sequence. Per the authors' pipeline: Counts of nucleated cells, estimated from reference gene primer amplification, were obtained. Generated by immunoSEQ multiplex PCR, the TCRdb table keeps only in-frame clones and is missing some. V and J calls plus clone size are reproduced from that table; the DNA served to infer D and trimming. This sample has 50,000 to 60,000 clones, with 85% found just once. This sample is drawn from a study of blood T cell repertoires in COVID-19. Whole-study context: Some COVID-19 samples were acute and others convalescent; all came from the United States, Italy and Spain. Sources were T cells, B-cell-depleted T cells, or PBMCs; the material itself was cDNA or gDNA.

The J segment lost 0 bases and the V segment lost 5 bases, leaving 12 bases of the junction unmatched. Looked up from germline, CDR1 is SEHNR and CDR2 is FQNEAQ (reference sequence). The CDR3 length is 18 residues. The clonotype originates from a human donor in a cohort sampled during active COVID-19. The rearrangement joins TRBV7-9 to TRBJ1-1, with 10 bases identical to TRBD1. Source material: peripheral blood. CDR3 residues: CASSPPHPGQGLNTEAFF. The CDR3 DNA is TGTGCCAGCAGCCCGCCCCACCCGGGACAGGGGTTGAACACTGAAGCTTTCTTT.